These 5 T cell receptor beta chains were all obtained from the same sample, sequenced in a study of shared clonotypes between healthy human individuals. Assay: immunoSEQ multiplex PCR; the TCRdb copy retains only in-frame clones and omits some. The sample contains approximately 2.3 million clones, 80% to 95% of which appear only once. Sample: naive CD4+ T cells from PBMCs. Noted subset: CD45RA+ positively selected. The receptors derive from a man aged 18 to 29 in good health. Some clones in this sample may be carry-over from other donors' samples.

The chain is built from TRBV25-1 and TRBJ2-7; the D is unclear. Germline V lookup: CDR1 MGHDK, CDR2 SYGVNS. Trimming removed 6 bases from V and 2 bases from J, with 8 bases in between. The CDR3 spans 12 residues. CDR3 residues: CASRAGTYEQYF. The CDR3 DNA follows: TGTGCCAGCAGGGCAGGCACCTACGAGCAGTACTTC.

The J gene is TRBJ2-6, the V gene TRBV6-6; TRBD2 matches 12 bases. V shed 6 bases, J shed 3 bases, and the junction held 0 bases outside the gene matches. Germline assignment: CDR1 MNHNY and CDR2 SVGAGI (reference sequence). CDR3 length: 15 amino acids. The CDR3 DNA is TGTGCCAGCAGGGGACTAGCGGGTGGGGCCAACGTCCTGACTTTC. Protein: CASRGLAGGANVLTF.

The genes are TRBV6-5 and TRBJ2-5; 7 bases align to TRBD1. The CDR3 is 14 residues long. The V segment lost 8 bases and the J segment 5 bases; nucleotides outside the gene matches: 11. The V gene's germline CDR1 is MNHEY and CDR2 SVGAGI. The CDR3 spells CASGRQGRGETQYF. The CDR3 DNA follows: TGTGCCAGCGGACGACAGGGAAGAGGGGAGACCCAGTACTTC.

This clone was observed once. The gene calls are TRBV9 and TRBJ2-5; a weak D match, TRBD1 (5 bases). Trimming cost V 0 bases and J 5 bases, with 11 bases left between them. Germline values: CDR1 SGDLS, CDR2 YYNGEE. The CDR3 contains 14 residues. This CDR3 reads CASSVGARVETQYF. The CDR3 DNA follows: TGTGCCAGCAGCGTAGGGGCCAGGGTTGAGACCCAGTACTTC. Variable domain in full (rest from reference TRBV9 and TRBJ2-5): DSGVTQTPKHLITATGQRVTLRCSPRSGDLSVYWYQQSLDQGLQFLIQYYNGEERAKGNILERFSAQQFPDLHSELNLSSLELGDSALYFCASSVGARVETQYFGPGTRLLVL.

The rearrangement joins TRBV7-8 to TRBJ2-5, with TRBD2 matching 16 bases. The CDR3 is 17 amino acids. Germline values: CDR1 SGHVS, CDR2 FQNEAQ. V gave up 5 bases and J gave up 5 bases; unmatched junction bases: 8. CDR3 sequence reads: CASSVVGLAGGGETQYF. CDR3 sequence (DNA): TGTGCCAGCAGCGTAGTGGGACTAGCGGGAGGGGGTGAGACCCAGTACTTC.